This T cell receptor (beta chain) derives from a study of blood T cell repertoires in COVID-19. Turning to the study itself: Material from acute and convalescent COVID-19 was sourced from the United States, Italy and Spain.

CDR3 length equals 13 residues. Germline V gives CDR1 GTSNPN, CDR2 SVGIG (reference sequence). V lost 2 bases to trimming and J lost 3 bases, with 10 bases between them. As processed by the authors: Amplification of reference gene primers was used by the study to estimate nucleated cell counts. The data were produced by immunoSEQ multiplex PCR, yet TCRdb's version contains in-frame clones alone and is incomplete. V, J and clone size derive from that table, while D and trimming were established from the DNA sequence. The table lists some 48,000 clones, approximately 78% of them singletons. The V and J genes are TRBV30 and TRBJ1-1; D is unclear. The source material was peripheral blood. The receptor's source is a human donor with acute or convalescent COVID-19. The donor label of this sample is uncertain. Written as DNA, the CDR3 is TGTGCCTGGAGTATCGACCAGGACACTGAAGCTTTCTTT. It codes for CAWSIDQDTEAFF. Drawing the rest from reference TRBV30 and TRBJ1-1, the complete variable domain is SQTIHQWPATLVQPVGSPLSLECTVEGTSNPNLYWYRQAAGRGLQLLFYSVGIGQISSEVPQNLSASRPQDRQFILSSKKLLLSDSGFYLCAWSIDQDTEAFFGQGTRLTVV.